Listed below are T cell receptor beta chains from one sample, sequenced in a study of graft-versus-host responses after intestinal transplantation. For these TCRs, the target antigens are not known. Sequencing used immunoSEQ multiplex PCR; TCRdb keeps in-frame clones, though not all of them. The sample has 130,000 or so clones, around 90% seen once. Sequenced here: unstimulated CD4+ T cells sorted from spleen or lymph node cells, sampled before intestinal transplant. These receptor sequences come from a human donor who received an intestinal transplant. Each CDR3 is given with its conserved first and last residue. Each record gives: CDR3 protein, CDR3 DNA, D gene, V gene, clone size, J gene. The D gene is left open where the match is weak. Rows may omit the clone size; those that give it use once, few, many or a size class.

CASSTRGLAGGRNTGELFF,TGTGCCAGTAGTACCAGGGGACTAGCGGGAGGGAGGAACACCGGGGAGCTGTTTTTT,TRBD2,TRBV19,-,TRBJ2-2
CASSLNGPLSTEAFF,TGTGCCAGCAGCTTAAATGGGCCACTTAGCACTGAAGCTTTCTTT,-,TRBV7-3,-,TRBJ1-1
CASSLSTLPGFHGYTF,TGTGCCAGCAGTTTATCAACCCTTCCGGGGTTCCATGGCTACACCTTC,-,TRBV27,-,TRBJ1-2
CASSFDSGKGSYNEQFF,TGTGCCAGCAGCTTCGATAGCGGGAAGGGATCCTACAATGAGCAGTTCTTC,TRBD2,TRBV7-2,-,TRBJ2-1
CASSQGMNTEAFF,TGTGCCAGTAGTCAAGGGATGAACACTGAAGCTTTCTTT,-,TRBV19,-,TRBJ1-1
CATSRTGTGGNEQFF,TGTGCCACCAGCAGAACCGGGACAGGGGGCAATGAGCAGTTCTTC,TRBD1,TRBV15,-,TRBJ2-1
CASSQGSQANYGYTF,TGCGCCAGCAGCCAGGGGTCGCAAGCTAACTATGGCTACACCTTC,-,TRBV4-3,-,TRBJ1-2
CASSKVWQPEQREGPKQETQYF,TGTGCCAGCAGCAAAGTATGGCAACCCGAGCAGCGGGAGGGCCCCAAGCAAGAGACCCAGTACTTC,-,TRBV21-1,-,TRBJ2-5
CASNGVGEQYF,TGTGCCAGCAACGGGGTGGGCGAGCAGTACTTC,-,TRBV2,-,TRBJ2-7
CASSFLAGVEQYF,TGTGCCAGCAGCTTCCTAGCGGGAGTTGAGCAGTACTTC,TRBD2,TRBV5-5,-,TRBJ2-7
CASRLLAASNQPQHF,TGTGCCAGCCGCCTATTGGCAGCTAGCAATCAGCCCCAGCATTTT,-,TRBV6-5,-,TRBJ1-5
CASSFGRQGGQETQYF,TGTGCCAGCAGCTTTGGGAGACAGGGGGGACAAGAGACCCAGTACTTC,TRBD1,TRBV7-3,few,TRBJ2-5
CASSFDWGTYEQYF,TGCGCCAGCAGCTTTGACTGGGGCACCTACGAGCAGTACTTC,-,TRBV5-1,-,TRBJ2-7
CASSQQGYYGYTF,TGTGCCAGCAGTCAACAGGGGTACTATGGCTACACCTTC,TRBD1,TRBV6-5,-,TRBJ1-2
CATSRDSSKTGGQFF,TGTGCCACCAGCAGAGACTCCTCCAAGACTGGGGGGCAGTTCTTC,-,TRBV15,-,TRBJ2-1
CASSSSGSYEQYF,TGTGCCAGCAGTTCCAGCGGGAGTTACGAGCAGTACTTC,TRBD2,TRBV27,-,TRBJ2-7
CASSPQSSEQFF,TGTGCCAGCTCACCACAAAGTAGTGAGCAGTTCTTC,-,TRBV18,-,TRBJ2-1
CASMADRANTEAFF,TGTGCCAGCATGGCCGACAGGGCAAACACTGAAGCTTTCTTT,TRBD1,TRBV2,-,TRBJ1-1
CASSELRGTSGNIQYF,TGTGCCAGCAGTGAACTTCGGGGGACTAGCGGAAACATTCAGTACTTC,TRBD2,TRBV6-1,-,TRBJ2-4
CASSLLAGGITDTQYF,TGTGCCAGTAGTCTTTTAGCGGGAGGGATCACAGATACGCAGTATTTT,TRBD2,TRBV19,-,TRBJ2-3
CASSIGGLAGNDEQFF,TGTGCCAGTAGTATCGGGGGACTAGCGGGAAACGATGAGCAGTTCTTC,TRBD2,TRBV19,-,TRBJ2-1
CASSANTIYF,TGTGCCAGCAGTGCAAACACCATATATTTT,-,TRBV6-1,-,TRBJ1-3
CASNIFTGSTEAFF,TGTGCCAGCAACATCTTCACCGGGAGTACTGAAGCTTTCTTT,-,TRBV7-2,once,TRBJ1-1
CASSSTGGTNEKLFF,TGTGCCAGCAGTTCCACAGGGGGAACTAATGAAAAACTGTTTTTT,TRBD1,TRBV28,-,TRBJ1-4
CASSYRKGAFSYEQYF,TGTGCCAGCAGTTACCGAAAAGGAGCCTTCTCCTACGAGCAGTACTTC,-,TRBV6-5,-,TRBJ2-7
CASSPRQGAEAFF,TGTGCCAGCAGCCCCAGACAGGGGGCTGAAGCTTTCTTT,TRBD1,TRBV7-3,-,TRBJ1-1
CASSLNWQGTYEQYF,TGTGCCAGCAGCTTGAACTGGCAGGGAACCTACGAGCAGTACTTC,-,TRBV5-4,-,TRBJ2-7
CASSPLIGLAAGSTDTQYF,TGTGCCAGCTCACCACTCATCGGACTAGCAGCGGGAAGCACAGATACGCAGTATTTT,TRBD2,TRBV18,-,TRBJ2-3
CAWSLADRGRGKLFF,TGTGCCTGGAGCCTTGCGGACAGGGGGAGGGGGAAACTGTTTTTT,TRBD1,TRBV30,-,TRBJ1-4
CASRWMTEAFF,TGTGCCAGCAGGTGGATGACTGAAGCTTTCTTT,-,TRBV6-5,-,TRBJ1-1
CASSMTGDTEAFF,TGCGCCAGCAGCATGACAGGGGACACTGAAGCTTTCTTT,TRBD1,TRBV5-1,-,TRBJ1-1
CASSETDSYEQYF,TGTGCCAGCAGCGAGACGGATTCCTACGAGCAGTACTTC,-,TRBV9,-,TRBJ2-7
CATSREDYEQYF,TGTGCCACCAGCAGAGAAGACTACGAGCAGTACTTC,-,TRBV15,once,TRBJ2-7
CASRVGQGDNSPLHF,TGTGCCAGCAGAGTGGGGCAGGGAGATAATTCACCCCTCCACTTT,-,TRBV6-1,-,TRBJ1-6
CASSPLTGSNTEAFF,TGTGCCAGCTCACCACTCACGGGGAGCAACACTGAAGCTTTCTTT,-,TRBV18,-,TRBJ1-1
CASSLASGTSGSPYNEQFF,TGTGCCAGCAGTTTAGCTTCCGGGACTAGCGGGAGTCCCTACAATGAGCAGTTCTTC,TRBD2,TRBV28,once,TRBJ2-1
CASSLDGTYEKLFF,TGTGCCAGCAGTTTAGACGGGACATATGAAAAACTGTTTTTT,-,TRBV27,-,TRBJ1-4
CASSPWGSDPGANVLTF,TGTGCCAGCTCACCCTGGGGTAGCGACCCTGGGGCCAACGTCCTGACTTTC,-,TRBV18,-,TRBJ2-6
CASSSPLGNEQFF,TGTGCCAGCAGCTCGCCACTCGGGAATGAGCAGTTCTTC,-,TRBV7-3,-,TRBJ2-1
CSVDRGPYNEQFF,TGCAGCGTTGACAGGGGGCCATACAATGAGCAGTTCTTC,TRBD1,TRBV29-1,-,TRBJ2-1
CASSQQVEQFF,TGTGCCAGCAGCCAACAGGTTGAGCAGTTCTTC,-,TRBV5-6,-,TRBJ2-1
CASSIITLNTEAFF,TGTGCCAGCAGCATTATTACACTGAACACTGAAGCTTTCTTT,-,TRBV5-4,-,TRBJ1-1
CSGQTSGGNEQYF,TGCAGCGGCCAGACTAGCGGGGGGAACGAGCAGTACTTC,TRBD2,TRBV29-1,-,TRBJ2-7
CASSFTGSDTEAFF,TGTGCCAGCAGCTTCACGGGATCGGACACTGAAGCTTTCTTT,-,TRBV7-3,-,TRBJ1-1
CASIMAGLAGVLSRNEQFF,TGTGCCAGCATTATGGCGGGACTAGCGGGAGTTCTTTCCCGCAATGAGCAGTTCTTC,TRBD2,TRBV5-6,once,TRBJ2-1
CASSYEGVLGEQYF,TGTGCCAGCAGTTACGAAGGGGTACTCGGCGAGCAGTACTTC,-,TRBV6-5,-,TRBJ2-7
CASSSTGGGKLFF,TGTGCCAGCAGCTCAACAGGGGGGGGAAAACTGTTTTTT,TRBD1,TRBV7-2,few,TRBJ1-4
CASKRVAGGYEQYF,TGTGCCAGTAAGAGAGTAGCGGGAGGGTACGAGCAGTACTTC,TRBD2,TRBV19,-,TRBJ2-7
CASSNRGVNYGYTF,TGCGCCAGCAGTAACAGGGGTGTTAACTATGGCTACACCTTC,TRBD1,TRBV10-2,-,TRBJ1-2
CASSIGSTDTQYF,TGTGCCAGTAGTATAGGTAGCACAGATACGCAGTATTTT,-,TRBV19,-,TRBJ2-3
CASSFGSTTYYEQYF,TGTGCCAGCAGCTTCGGGTCCACAACCTACTACGAGCAGTACTTC,-,TRBV7-9,-,TRBJ2-7
CASSIVRDSYEQYF,TGTGCCAGTAGTATAGTAAGAGACTCCTACGAGCAGTACTTC,-,TRBV19,-,TRBJ2-7
CASRRRTSGAVQYF,TGTGCCAGCAGACGGCGGACTAGCGGGGCCGTGCAGTATTTT,TRBD2,TRBV6-5,-,TRBJ2-3
CASSREGYDGTSYEQYF,TGTGCCAGCAGCCGTGAAGGCTATGACGGGACCTCCTACGAGCAGTACTTC,-,TRBV7-4,-,TRBJ2-7
CASSQTYEQYF,TGTGCCAGCAGTCAAACCTACGAGCAGTACTTC,-,TRBV6-5,once,TRBJ2-7
CASSLGAGGRYEQYF,TGCGCCAGCAGCTTGGGGGCGGGAGGGCGGTACGAGCAGTACTTC,TRBD2,TRBV5-1,-,TRBJ2-7
CASSPGQQGDTQYF,TGTGCCAGCTCCCCCGGACAGCAAGGAGATACGCAGTATTTT,-,TRBV18,-,TRBJ2-3
CASSYSSEGGNTIYF,TGTGCCAGCAGTTACTCATCCGAGGGTGGAAACACCATATATTTT,-,TRBV6-7,-,TRBJ1-3